This paragraph reports one T cell receptor (beta chain). The J segment lost 6 bases and the V segment lost 3 bases, leaving 3 bases of the junction unmatched. The CDR3 extends over 13 amino acids. Germline CDR1 and CDR2: SGHVS and FNYEAQ. The sample comes from a study of control samples from healthy donors and cancer patients. TCRdb's copy holds only in-frame clones and misses some; the assay was immunoSEQ multiplex PCR. In the table there are tens of thousands of clones, around 89% of which are singletons. The TCR was taken from a man in his fifties or sixties with colorectal cancer. The chain joins TRBV7-6 to TRBJ2-7; 9 nucleotides line up with TRBD1. The sequenced sample consisted of PBMCs. The DNA of the CDR3 is TGTGCCAGCAGCTTCGGGACAGGGCGCGAGCAGTACTTC. Protein product: CASSFGTGREQYF. The full variable domain, with the rest looked up from reference TRBV7-6 and TRBJ2-7, is GAGVSQSPRYKVTKRGQDVALRCDPISGHVSLYWYRQALGQGPEFLTYFNYEAQQDKSGLPNDRFSAERPEGSISTLTIQRTEQRDSAMYRCASSFGTGREQYFGPGTRLTVT.